The 12 T cell receptor beta chains below come from one sample, sequenced in a study of OX40 agonist ivuxolimab in advanced cancers. Using immunoSEQ multiplex PCR, the repertoire was profiled, and TCRdb retains in-frame clones only, with some absent. This table holds 65,000 to 95,000 clones, approximately 90% found once. The sample was CD4+ or CD8+ T cells sorted from blood, taken in a trial of the OX40 agonist ivuxolimab. These receptors were obtained from an adult with an advanced solid tumor such as melanoma, head and neck, liver or kidney cancer.

V and J are TRBV7-7 and TRBJ1-4; D unclear. The germline V gene has CDR1 SSHAT and CDR2 FNYEAQ (reference sequence). The CDR3 totals 14 residues. Trimming took 4 bases from V and 7 from J, leaving 13 bases between them. Here the CDR3 DNA reads TGTGCCAGCAGCTCTGGTGGGGTTGGTGAAAAACTGTTTTTT. Amino acids: CASSSGGVGEKLFF.

The chain joins TRBV18 to TRBJ2-1, with D possibly matching TRBD2 (5 bases). The CDR3 is 14 residues long. The germline V gene has CDR1 KGHSH and CDR2 LQKENI. V lost 4 bases, J lost 8 bases, and 15 bases lay in between. The DNA for the CDR3 is TGTGCCAGCTCACACGGCATAGCGTTCGATGAGCAGTTCTTC. Translation gives CASSHGIAFDEQFF. The full variable domain, with the rest looked up from reference TRBV18 and TRBJ2-1, is NAGVMQNPRHLVRRRGQEARLRCSPMKGHSHVYWYRQLPEEGLKFMVYLQKENIIDESGMPKERFSAEFPKEGPSILRIQQVVRGDSAAYFCASSHGIAFDEQFFGPGTRLTVL.

The gene calls are TRBV5-1 and TRBJ2-1, with 14 nucleotides matching TRBD2. Germline V gene sequence: CDR1 SGHRS, CDR2 YFSETQ. V was pared by 4 bases and J by 9 bases, with 15 bases of the junction left unmatched. The CDR3 is 18 residues long. CDR3 nucleotides: TGCGCCAGCAGCGCGGTCCTTCCGGGACTAGCGGGAGAGGGTGAGCAGTTCTTC. This encodes CASSAVLPGLAGEGEQFF.

The CDR3 sequence: CASSGGRGSSYNEQFF. CDR3 DNA sequence: TGTGCCAGCAGTGGGGGTAGGGGGAGCTCCTACAATGAGCAGTTCTTC. J is TRBJ2-1 and V is TRBV27; D perhaps matches TRBD1 (6 bases). The V gene lost 5 bases and the J gene lost 0 bases, with 14 bases spanning the gap. This CDR3 region has 16 residues. Per the germline V gene, CDR1 is MNHEY and CDR2 is SMNVEV (reference sequence).

The J gene is TRBJ1-6, the V gene TRBV6-1, with a weak D call TRBD1 (6 bases). V lost 7 bases and J 9 bases, leaving 19 bases between the germline ends. The CDR3 totals 15 residues. Per the germline V gene, CDR1 is MNHNS and CDR2 is SASEGT. The CDR3 region has the DNA TGTGCCAGCACCCCCCGGACAGAAGTGGGTTCACCCCTCCACTTT. Protein sequence: CASTPRTEVGSPLHF.

This clone was found once. DNA for the CDR3: TGCGCCAGCAGCTTGGAGGGCAAGGGTGACTACGAGCAGTACTTC. Translating it yields CASSLEGKGDYEQYF. This rearrangement joins TRBV5-1 to TRBJ2-7; D is unresolved. Per germline, CDR1 SGHRS and CDR2 YFSETQ. V lost 0 bases to trimming and J lost 3 bases, with 13 bases between them. The CDR3 is 15 amino acids. The variable domain in full, completed from reference TRBV5-1 and TRBJ2-7, reads KAGVTQTPRYLIKTRGQQVTLSCSPISGHRSVSWYQQTPGQGLQFLFEYFSETQRNKGNFPGRFSGRQFSNSRSEMNVSTLELGDSALYLCASSLEGKGDYEQYFGPGTRLTVT.

This chain links TRBV5-1 with TRBJ2-1; TRBD1 matches at 8 bases. Looked up from germline, CDR1 is SGHRS and CDR2 is YFSETQ. The CDR3 runs to 15 residues. J was trimmed by 5 bases and V by 0 bases; bases with no gene match: 4. DNA of the CDR3: TGCGCCAGCAGCTTGGGACAGGGGTTCGACAATGAGCAGTTCTTC. It yields the protein CASSLGQGFDNEQFF.

The genes are TRBV4-2 and TRBJ2-7; 10 bases map to TRBD2. Germline values: CDR1 LGHNA, CDR2 YNFKEQ. With 1 base clipped from V and 2 bases from J, the junction kept 17 bases outside the gene matches. This CDR3 spans 20 amino acids. The CDR3 sequence is CASSQVLGQVGLALPYEQYF. The CDR3 coding sequence is TGTGCCAGCAGCCAAGTTCTGGGACAGGTGGGACTAGCGTTACCCTACGAGCAGTACTTC.

The rearrangement joins TRBV5-1 to TRBJ2-3; TRBD1 matches 10 bases. The germline V gene has CDR1 SGHRS and CDR2 YFSETQ. V was pared by 4 bases and J by 5 bases, with 10 bases of the junction left unmatched. The CDR3 runs 16 residues. The CDR3 DNA follows: TGCGCCAGCAGCCCACGACAGGGGGCATTCCAAGATACGCAGTATTTT. Protein product: CASSPRQGAFQDTQYF.

The chain combines TRBV18 with TRBJ2-1; tentatively, D is TRBD1 (6 bases). The germline V gene encodes CDR1 KGHSH and CDR2 LQKENI. V lost 3 bases and J 3 bases, leaving 12 bases between the germline ends. The CDR3 is made up of 15 amino acids. The CDR3 is CASSPGQGIYNEQFF. The CDR3, as DNA: TGTGCCAGCTCACCCGGGCAGGGGATCTACAATGAGCAGTTCTTC.

V usage is TRBV25-1 and J usage is TRBJ2-3; 7 bases match TRBD2. The CDR3 spans 14 residues. CDR1 and CDR2 (germline): MGHDK, SYGVNS. The J segment lost 2 bases and the V segment lost 6 bases, leaving 5 bases of the junction unmatched. The CDR3 region is CASRGLDFTDTQYF. The CDR3 nucleotides read TGTGCCAGCAGAGGACTAGATTTCACAGATACGCAGTATTTT.

The CDR3 region is CASRRLTGNTGELFF. The CDR3 bases are TGTGCCAGCAGGAGGCTGACAGGGAACACCGGGGAGCTGTTTTTT. The chain combines TRBV6-6 with TRBJ2-2, with D tentatively TRBD1 (6 bases). This CDR3 has 15 amino acids. Per germline, CDR1 MNHNY and CDR2 SVGAGI (reference sequence). Trimming removed 6 bases at V and 1 base at J, with 12 bases between.